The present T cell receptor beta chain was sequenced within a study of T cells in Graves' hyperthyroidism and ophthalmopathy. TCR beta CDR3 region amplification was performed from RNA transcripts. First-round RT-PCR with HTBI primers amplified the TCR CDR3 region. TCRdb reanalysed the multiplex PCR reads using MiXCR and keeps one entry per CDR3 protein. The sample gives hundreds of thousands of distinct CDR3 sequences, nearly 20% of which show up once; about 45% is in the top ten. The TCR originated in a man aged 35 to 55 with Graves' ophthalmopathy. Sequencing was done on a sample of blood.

CDR3 sequence (DNA): TGTGCCAGCAGTCGCCTTTCGGGACTAGCGGGAGTTGTGGAGCAGTACTTC. Translation: CASSRLSGLAGVVEQYF. The genes are TRBV2 and TRBJ2-7, with TRBD2 matching 14 bases. The CDR3 runs to 17 residues. Per the germline V gene, CDR1 is SNHLY and CDR2 is FYNNEI. J lost 7 bases, V lost 5 bases, and 13 bases had no gene match.